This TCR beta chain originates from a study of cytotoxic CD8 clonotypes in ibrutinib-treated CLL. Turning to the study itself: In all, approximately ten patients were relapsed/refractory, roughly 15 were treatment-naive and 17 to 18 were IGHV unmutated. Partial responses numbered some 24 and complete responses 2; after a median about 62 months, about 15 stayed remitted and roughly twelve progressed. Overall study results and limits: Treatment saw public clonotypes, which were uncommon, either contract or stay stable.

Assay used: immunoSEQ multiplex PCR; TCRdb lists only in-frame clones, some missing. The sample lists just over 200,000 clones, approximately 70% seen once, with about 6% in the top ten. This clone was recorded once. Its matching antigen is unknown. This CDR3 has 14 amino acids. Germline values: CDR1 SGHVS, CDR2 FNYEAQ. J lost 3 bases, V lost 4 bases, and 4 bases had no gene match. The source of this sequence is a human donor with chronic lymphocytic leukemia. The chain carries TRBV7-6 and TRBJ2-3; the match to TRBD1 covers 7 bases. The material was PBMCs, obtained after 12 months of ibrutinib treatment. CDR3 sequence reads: CASSSQTGTDTQYF. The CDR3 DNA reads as TGTGCCAGCAGCTCCCAGACAGGGACAGATACGCAGTATTTT. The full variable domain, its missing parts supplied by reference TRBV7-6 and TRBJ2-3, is GAGVSQSPRYKVTKRGQDVALRCDPISGHVSLYWYRQALGQGPEFLTYFNYEAQQDKSGLPNDRFSAERPEGSISTLTIQRTEQRDSAMYRCASSSQTGTDTQYFGPGTRLTVL.